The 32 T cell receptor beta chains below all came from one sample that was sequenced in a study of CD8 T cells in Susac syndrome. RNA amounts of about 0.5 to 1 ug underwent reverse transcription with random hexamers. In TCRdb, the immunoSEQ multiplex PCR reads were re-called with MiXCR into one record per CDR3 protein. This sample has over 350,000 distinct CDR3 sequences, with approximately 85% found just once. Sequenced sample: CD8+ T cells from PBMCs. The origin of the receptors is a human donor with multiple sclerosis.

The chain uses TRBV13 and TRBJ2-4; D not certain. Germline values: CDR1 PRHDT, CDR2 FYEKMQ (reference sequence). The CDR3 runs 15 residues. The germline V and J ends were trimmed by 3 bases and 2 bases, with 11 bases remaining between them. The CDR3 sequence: CASSLRRGPKNIQYF. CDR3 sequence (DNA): TGTGCCAGCAGCTTGAGACGTGGACCCAAAAACATTCAGTACTTC.

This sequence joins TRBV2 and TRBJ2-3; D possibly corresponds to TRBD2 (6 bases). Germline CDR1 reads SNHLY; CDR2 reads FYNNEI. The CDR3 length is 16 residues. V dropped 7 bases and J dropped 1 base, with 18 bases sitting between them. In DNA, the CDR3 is TGTGCCAGCATTTTCCAGGAGGGGATTGGCACAGATACGCAGTATTTT. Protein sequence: CASIFQEGIGTDTQYF. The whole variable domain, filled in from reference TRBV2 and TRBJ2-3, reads EPEVTQTPSHQVTQMGQEVILRCVPISNHLYFYWYRQILGQKVEFLVSFYNNEISEKSEIFDDQFSVERPDGSNFTLKIRSTKLEDSAMYFCASIFQEGIGTDTQYFGPGTRLTVL.

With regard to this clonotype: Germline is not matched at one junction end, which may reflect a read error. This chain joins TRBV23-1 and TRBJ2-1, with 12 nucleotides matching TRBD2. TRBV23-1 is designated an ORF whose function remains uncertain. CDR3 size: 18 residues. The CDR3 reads CASSQNSGTSGPYKEQFF. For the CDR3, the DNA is TGCGCCAGCAGTCAGAACTCCGGGACTAGCGGGCCCTACAAGGAGCAGTTCTTC.

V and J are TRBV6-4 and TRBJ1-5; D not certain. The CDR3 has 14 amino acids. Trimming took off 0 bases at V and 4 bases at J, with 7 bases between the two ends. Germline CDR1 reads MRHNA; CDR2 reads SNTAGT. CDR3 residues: CASSDSGGNQPQHF. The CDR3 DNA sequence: TGTGCCAGCAGTGACTCAGGAGGGAATCAGCCCCAGCATTTT.

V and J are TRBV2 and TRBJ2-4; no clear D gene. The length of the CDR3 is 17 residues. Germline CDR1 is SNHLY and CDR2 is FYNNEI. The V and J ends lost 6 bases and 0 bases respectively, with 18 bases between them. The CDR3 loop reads CASRDRDLLLAKNIQYF. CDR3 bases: TGTGCCAGCAGAGATAGGGATCTTCTCCTAGCCAAAAACATTCAGTACTTC.

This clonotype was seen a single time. CDR3 sequence (DNA): TGTGCCAGCAGTCATACCGGGACAGGGGGTGGGGATACGCAGTATTTT. Translating it yields CASSHTGTGGGDTQYF. The chain combines TRBV7-8 with TRBJ2-3; TRBD1 matches 11 bases. V lost 6 bases, J lost 6 bases, and 11 bases stayed unmatched. The CDR3 runs 16 residues. Per germline, CDR1 SGHVS and CDR2 FQNEAQ.

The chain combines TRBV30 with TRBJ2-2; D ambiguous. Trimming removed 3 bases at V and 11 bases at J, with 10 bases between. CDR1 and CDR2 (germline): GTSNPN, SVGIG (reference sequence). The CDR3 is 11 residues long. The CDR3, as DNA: TGTGCCTGGAGCTTCCCTTCCGAGCTGTTTTTT. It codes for CAWSFPSELFF.

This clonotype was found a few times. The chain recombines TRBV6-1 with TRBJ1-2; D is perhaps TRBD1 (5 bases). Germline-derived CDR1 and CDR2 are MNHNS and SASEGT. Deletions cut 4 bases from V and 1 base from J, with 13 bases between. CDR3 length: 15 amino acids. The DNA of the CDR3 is TGTGCCAGCAGTGGAATGAAGGGGATTAACTATGGCTACACCTTC. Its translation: CASSGMKGINYGYTF.

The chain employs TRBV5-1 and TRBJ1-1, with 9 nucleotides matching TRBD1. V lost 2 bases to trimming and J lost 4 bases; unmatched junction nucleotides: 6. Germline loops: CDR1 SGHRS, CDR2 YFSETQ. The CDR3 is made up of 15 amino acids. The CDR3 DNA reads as TGCGCCAGCAGCTTATTACAGGGGGCGTCCACTGAAGCTTTCTTT. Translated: CASSLLQGASTEAFF.

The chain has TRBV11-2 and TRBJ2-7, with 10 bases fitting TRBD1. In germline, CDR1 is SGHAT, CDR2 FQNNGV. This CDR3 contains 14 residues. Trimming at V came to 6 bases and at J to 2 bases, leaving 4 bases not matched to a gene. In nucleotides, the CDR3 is TGTGCCAGCAGGGGGACAGGGGTACCCTACGAGCAGTACTTC. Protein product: CASRGTGVPYEQYF.

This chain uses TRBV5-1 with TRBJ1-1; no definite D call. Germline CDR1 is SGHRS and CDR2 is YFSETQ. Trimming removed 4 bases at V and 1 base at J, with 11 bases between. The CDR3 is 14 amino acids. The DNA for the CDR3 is TGCGCCAGCAGCCACCGGGGTGCGAACACTGAAGCTTTCTTT. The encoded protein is CASSHRGANTEAFF. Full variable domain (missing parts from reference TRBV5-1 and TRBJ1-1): KAGVTQTPRYLIKTRGQQVTLSCSPISGHRSVSWYQQTPGQGLQFLFEYFSETQRNKGNFPGRFSGRQFSNSRSEMNVSTLELGDSALYLCASSHRGANTEAFFGQGTRLTVV.

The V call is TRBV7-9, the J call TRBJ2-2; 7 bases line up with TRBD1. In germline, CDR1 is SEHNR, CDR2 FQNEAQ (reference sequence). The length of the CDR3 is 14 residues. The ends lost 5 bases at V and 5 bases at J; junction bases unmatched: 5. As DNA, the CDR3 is TGTGCCAGCAGCGAGACAGGGAATACCGGGGAGCTGTTTTTT. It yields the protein CASSETGNTGELFF.

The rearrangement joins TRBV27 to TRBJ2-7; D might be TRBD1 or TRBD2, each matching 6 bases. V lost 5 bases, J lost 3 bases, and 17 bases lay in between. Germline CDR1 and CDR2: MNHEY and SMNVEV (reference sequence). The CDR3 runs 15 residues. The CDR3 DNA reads TGTGCCAGCAGTACGATAGGGGGGAGCTACTACGAGCAGTACTTC. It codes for CASSTIGGSYYEQYF.

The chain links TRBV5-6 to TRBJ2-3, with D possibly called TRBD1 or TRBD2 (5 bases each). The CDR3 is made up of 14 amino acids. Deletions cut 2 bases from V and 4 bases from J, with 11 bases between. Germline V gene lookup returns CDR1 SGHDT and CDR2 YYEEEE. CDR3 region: CASSLAGAADTQYF. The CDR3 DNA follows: TGTGCCAGCAGCTTAGCCGGGGCAGCAGATACGCAGTATTTT.

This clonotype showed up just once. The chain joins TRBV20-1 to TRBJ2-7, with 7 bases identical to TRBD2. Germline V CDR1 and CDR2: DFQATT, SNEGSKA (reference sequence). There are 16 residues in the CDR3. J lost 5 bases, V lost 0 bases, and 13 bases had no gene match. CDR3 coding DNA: TGCAGTGCTAGAGATACTGGCGGGAGTTCCCGCGACGAGCAGTACTTC. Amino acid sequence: CSARDTGGSSRDEQYF.

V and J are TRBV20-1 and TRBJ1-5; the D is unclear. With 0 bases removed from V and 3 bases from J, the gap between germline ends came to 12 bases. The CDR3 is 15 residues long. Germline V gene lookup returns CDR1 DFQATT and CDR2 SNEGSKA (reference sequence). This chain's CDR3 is CSARDLKAYNQPQHF. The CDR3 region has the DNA TGCAGTGCTAGAGATCTAAAAGCGTACAATCAGCCCCAGCATTTT.

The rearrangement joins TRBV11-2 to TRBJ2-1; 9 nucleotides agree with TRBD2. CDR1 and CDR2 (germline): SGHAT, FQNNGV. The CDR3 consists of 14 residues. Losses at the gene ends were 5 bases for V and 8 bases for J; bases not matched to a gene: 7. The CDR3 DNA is TGTGCCAGCAGCCCTAGGGGCGGGAGGGATGAGCAGTTCTTC. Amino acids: CASSPRGGRDEQFF.

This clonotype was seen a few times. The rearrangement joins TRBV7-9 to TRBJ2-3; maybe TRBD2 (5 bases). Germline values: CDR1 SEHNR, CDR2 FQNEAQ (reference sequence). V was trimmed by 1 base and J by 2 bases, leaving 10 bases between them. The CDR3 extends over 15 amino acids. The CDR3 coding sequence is TGTGCCAGCAGCTTAGTCCGGGAAGCCACAGATACGCAGTATTTT. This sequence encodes CASSLVREATDTQYF.

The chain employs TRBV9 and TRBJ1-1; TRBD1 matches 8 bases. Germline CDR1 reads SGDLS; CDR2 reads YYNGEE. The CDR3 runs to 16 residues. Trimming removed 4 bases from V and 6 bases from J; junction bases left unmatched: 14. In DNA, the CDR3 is TGTGCCAGCAGCCTATCGCCCCAGACAGGGGATCCTGAAGCTTTCTTT. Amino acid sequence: CASSLSPQTGDPEAFF.

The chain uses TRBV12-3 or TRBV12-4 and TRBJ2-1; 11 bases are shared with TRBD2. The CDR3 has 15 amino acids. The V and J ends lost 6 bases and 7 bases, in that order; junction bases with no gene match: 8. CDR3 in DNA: TGTGCCAGCAGCCGGACTAGCGGGCGCTTAAATGAGCAGTTCTTC. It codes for CASSRTSGRLNEQFF.

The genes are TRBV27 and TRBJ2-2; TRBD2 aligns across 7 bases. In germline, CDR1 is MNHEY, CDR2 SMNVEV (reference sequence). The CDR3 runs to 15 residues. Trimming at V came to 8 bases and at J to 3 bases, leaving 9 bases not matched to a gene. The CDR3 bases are TGTGCCAGCCGGACCGGGACTACCGACACCGGGGAGCTGTTTTTT. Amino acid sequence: CASRTGTTDTGELFF.

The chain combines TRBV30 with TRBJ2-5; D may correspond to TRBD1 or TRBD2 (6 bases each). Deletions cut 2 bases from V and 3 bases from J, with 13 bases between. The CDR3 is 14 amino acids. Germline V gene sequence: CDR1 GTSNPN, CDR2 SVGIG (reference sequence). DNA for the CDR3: TGTGCCTGGAGTCTACTCGGGGGCAAAGAGACCCAGTACTTC. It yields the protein CAWSLLGGKETQYF.

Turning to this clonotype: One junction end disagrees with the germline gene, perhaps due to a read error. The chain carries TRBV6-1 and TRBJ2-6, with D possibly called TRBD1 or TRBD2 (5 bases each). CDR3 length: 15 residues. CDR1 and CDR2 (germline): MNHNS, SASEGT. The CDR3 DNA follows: TGTGCCAGCAGTGCCGAGGGCTCTGGGGCCAACGTCCGGACTTTC. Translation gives CASSAEGSGANVRTF.

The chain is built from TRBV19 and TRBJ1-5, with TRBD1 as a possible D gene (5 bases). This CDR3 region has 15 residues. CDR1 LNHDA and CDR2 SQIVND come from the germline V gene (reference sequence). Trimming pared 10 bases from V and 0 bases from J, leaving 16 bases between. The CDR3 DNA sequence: TGTGCCACTAGCTCCCTTGGGGCTAGCAATCAGCCCCAGCATTTT. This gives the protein CATSSLGASNQPQHF.

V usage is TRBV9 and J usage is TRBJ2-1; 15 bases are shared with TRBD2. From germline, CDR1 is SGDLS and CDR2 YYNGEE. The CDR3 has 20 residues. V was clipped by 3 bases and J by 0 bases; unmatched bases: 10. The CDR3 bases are TGTGCCAGCAGCGGAGGGTCCGGGACTAGCGGGGGGCGCTCCTACAATGAGCAGTTCTTC. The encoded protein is CASSGGSGTSGGRSYNEQFF.

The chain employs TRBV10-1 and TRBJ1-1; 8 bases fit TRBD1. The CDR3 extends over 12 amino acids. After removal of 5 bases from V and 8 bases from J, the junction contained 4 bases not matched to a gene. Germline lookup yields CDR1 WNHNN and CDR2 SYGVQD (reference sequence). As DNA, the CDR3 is TGCGCCAGCAGTACCAGGACAGGGGAAGCTTTCTTT. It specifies CASSTRTGEAFF.

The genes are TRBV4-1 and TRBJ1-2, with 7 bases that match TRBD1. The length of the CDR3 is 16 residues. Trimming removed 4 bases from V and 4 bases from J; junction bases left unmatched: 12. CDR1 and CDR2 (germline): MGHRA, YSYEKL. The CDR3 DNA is TGCGCCAGCAGCCTAAAACACCGCGGGACAGTCTATGGCTACACCTTC. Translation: CASSLKHRGTVYGYTF.

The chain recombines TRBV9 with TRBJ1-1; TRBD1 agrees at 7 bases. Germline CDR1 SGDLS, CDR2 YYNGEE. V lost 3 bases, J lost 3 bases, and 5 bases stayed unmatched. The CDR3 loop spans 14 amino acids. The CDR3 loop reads CASSAYRGDTEAFF. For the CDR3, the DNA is TGTGCCAGCAGCGCCTACAGGGGTGACACTGAAGCTTTCTTT.

As DNA, the CDR3 is TGTGCCAGCAGTGAAGTGGTGGCAGGGGCGTCTCGGATGCAGCCCCAGCATTTT. Its translation: CASSEVVAGASRMQPQHF. J is TRBJ1-5 and V is TRBV2, with D possibly being TRBD1 (6 bases). The V and J ends lost 1 base and 7 bases respectively, with 23 bases between them. CDR3 size: 18 residues. CDR1 and CDR2 from the germline V gene are SNHLY and FYNNEI.

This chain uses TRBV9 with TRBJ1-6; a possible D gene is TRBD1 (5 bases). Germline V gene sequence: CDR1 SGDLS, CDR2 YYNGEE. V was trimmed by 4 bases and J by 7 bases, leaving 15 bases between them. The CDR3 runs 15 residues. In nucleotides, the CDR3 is TGTGCCAGCAGCCAAGCCCGGGGCACGAATTCACCCCTCCACTTT. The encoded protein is CASSQARGTNSPLHF.

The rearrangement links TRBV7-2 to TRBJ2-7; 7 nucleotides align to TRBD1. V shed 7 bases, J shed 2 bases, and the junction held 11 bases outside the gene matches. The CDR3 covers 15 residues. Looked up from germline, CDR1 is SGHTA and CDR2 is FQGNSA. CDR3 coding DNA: TGTGCCAGCAACGTCAACAGGGGATTGACCTACGAGCAGTACTTC. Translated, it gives CASNVNRGLTYEQYF.

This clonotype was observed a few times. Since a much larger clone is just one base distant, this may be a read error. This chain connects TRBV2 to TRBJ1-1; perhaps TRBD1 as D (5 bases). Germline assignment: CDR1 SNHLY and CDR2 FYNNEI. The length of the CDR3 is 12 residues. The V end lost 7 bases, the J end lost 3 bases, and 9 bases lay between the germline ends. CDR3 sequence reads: CASTLGDTEAFF. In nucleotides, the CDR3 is TGTGCCAGCACCTTGGGGGACACTGAAGCTTTCTTT.